The sequence of this T cell receptor beta chain was determined in a study of CD8+CD57+ T cells in acquired aplastic anemia. The use of genomic DNA as template underpinned the TCR beta VDJ and CDR3 profiling. From the reads, TCRdb called clonotypes with MiXCR, one entry per CDR3 protein. The data contain under 200,000 distinct CDR3 sequences, around half of them singletons. Sequencing was done on patients that had shown CD8+CD57+ cell expansion by flow cytometry. Trimming pared 4 bases from V and 4 bases from J, leaving 12 bases between. Per germline, CDR1 KGHDR and CDR2 SFDVKD. CDR3 length: 14 residues.

The sample taken for sequencing was sorted CD4+, CD8+, or CD8+CD57+ T cells (not recorded which) from PBMCs. This clonotype was obtained from a human donor with aplastic anemia. The J gene is TRBJ1-2, the V gene TRBV24-1; D is uncertain. The DNA for the CDR3 is TGTGCCACCAGTGACCCTAGCGGCAGCTATGGCTACACCTTC. Translation gives CATSDPSGSYGYTF.